The T cell receptor (beta chain) under discussion was sequenced for a study of cytomegalovirus exposure and HLA in healthy donors. Whole-study findings and limits: The dataset shows that most TCR sequences were rare, while some public TCRs occurred in many donors. The tendency of first-cohort TCR clusters to co-occur in the 120 or so validation repertoires was identified by a subsequent analysis. Researchers catalogued 150 or so TCR beta chains as cytomegalovirus-associated.

Comment on this clone: Its antigen is not known.

Method: immunoSEQ multiplex PCR; TCRdb's copy keeps in-frame clones and lacks some. The sample yields approximately 170,000 clones, approximately 80% seen once. V was pared by 4 bases and J by 7 bases, with 17 bases between. Germline CDR1 and CDR2: MNHEY and SVGAGI. The CDR3 is made up of 14 amino acids. The sequenced sample consisted of PBMCs. V usage is TRBV6-5 and J usage is TRBJ2-7; weak D call: TRBD1 (8 bases). The sequence derives from a man aged 30 to 39 in good health and CMV-seropositive. In DNA, the CDR3 is TGTGCCAGCAGTTCGGGGGGACAGGAGTGGGAGCAGTACTTC. This gives the protein CASSSGGQEWEQYF.